A selection of T cell receptor beta chains follows, all from one sample in a study of CD8 T cells in ankylosing spondylitis. TCRdb reprocessed the 5' RACE reads via MiXCR and lists one record per CDR3 protein. The sample has 150,000 or so distinct CDR3 sequences; approximately 20% are singletons. The source material was blood, either unsorted or a sorted T cell fraction (not recorded which). The receptors originated from a male donor with ankylosing spondylitis or in good health (not recorded which). The CDR3 runs from the conserved cysteine through the conserved F or W. Fields, in order: CDR3 length, clone size, J gene, D gene, V gene, CDR3 DNA, CDR3 protein. A D gene is named only where the DNA matches it firmly. Expanded clones are given a class, and other clones once, few, many or no size at all.

len: 15; abundance: many; j_gene: TRBJ2-1; d_gene: -; v_gene: TRBV6-1; CDR3nt: TGTGCCAGCAGGCCCGCAGGGAGCTCCTACAATGAGCAGTTCTTC; CDR3aa: CASRPAGSSYNEQFF
len: 15; abundance: -; j_gene: TRBJ2-2; d_gene: -; v_gene: TRBV7-9; CDR3nt: TGTGCCAGCAGCCCGGAGAGGGCGAACACCGGGGAGCTGTTTTTT; CDR3aa: CASSPERANTGELFF
len: 16; abundance: many; j_gene: TRBJ2-3; d_gene: TRBD1; v_gene: TRBV25-1; CDR3nt: TGTGCCAGCAGCCCAACAACGGGACAGGGGCCAGATACGCAGTATTTT; CDR3aa: CASSPTTGQGPDTQYF
len: 12; abundance: many; j_gene: TRBJ2-7; d_gene: -; v_gene: TRBV20-1; CDR3nt: TGCAGTGCTGGGACGCCGACCTACGAGCAGTACTTC; CDR3aa: CSAGTPTYEQYF
len: 15; abundance: many; j_gene: TRBJ2-3; d_gene: TRBD2; v_gene: TRBV5-1; CDR3nt: TGCGCCAGCAGCTCCCCTAGCGGGAGCACAGATACGCAGTATTTT; CDR3aa: CASSSPSGSTDTQYF
len: 14; abundance: many; j_gene: TRBJ1-4; d_gene: -; v_gene: TRBV5-1; CDR3nt: TGCGCCAGCAGCACGGGGACGGATTATGAAAAACTGTTTTTT; CDR3aa: CASSTGTDYEKLFF
len: 16; abundance: many; j_gene: TRBJ2-3; d_gene: -; v_gene: TRBV20-1; CDR3nt: TGCAGTGCGATACGTTTGGGTGTCGCAGGGGCAGATACGCAGTATTTT; CDR3aa: CSAIRLGVAGADTQYF
len: 13; abundance: -; j_gene: TRBJ2-2; d_gene: -; v_gene: TRBV10-2; CDR3nt: TGCGCCAGCAGTGAGCTACCCCTCGTTCGCCTGTTTTTT; CDR3aa: CASSELPLVRLFF
len: 15; abundance: -; j_gene: TRBJ2-7; d_gene: -; v_gene: TRBV28; CDR3nt: TGTGCCAGCAGGACACGGACAAGGGGCTGGTACGAGCAGTACTTC; CDR3aa: CASRTRTRGWYEQYF
len: 15; abundance: once; j_gene: TRBJ1-2; d_gene: -; v_gene: TRBV5-6; CDR3nt: TGTGCCAGCAGCTTGGCCGGCCAGTGCACCTGGGGCTACACCTTC; CDR3aa: CASSLAGQCTWGYTF
len: 15; abundance: -; j_gene: TRBJ2-1; d_gene: -; v_gene: TRBV10-1; CDR3nt: TGCGCCAGGGGGAGATGGGACGAGCTAGACAATGAGCAGTTCTTC; CDR3aa: CARGRWDELDNEQFF
len: 12; abundance: -; j_gene: TRBJ2-1; d_gene: -; v_gene: TRBV29-1; CDR3nt: TGCAGCGTTGGGGCAGGGAACGTTGAGCAGTTCTTC; CDR3aa: CSVGAGNVEQFF
len: 14; abundance: few; j_gene: TRBJ1-6; d_gene: -; v_gene: TRBV2; CDR3nt: TGTGCCAGCAGTGACCGGTCCTATAATTCACCCCTCCACTTT; CDR3aa: CASSDRSYNSPLHF
len: 14; abundance: many; j_gene: TRBJ1-1; d_gene: -; v_gene: TRBV5-1; CDR3nt: TGCGCCAGCAGCTTGGCGGCAGCGGTAGCTGAAGCTTTCTTT; CDR3aa: CASSLAAAVAEAFF
len: 13; abundance: many; j_gene: TRBJ1-5; d_gene: -; v_gene: TRBV4-1; CDR3nt: TGCGCCAGCAGCCAAGTAGGGATCCAGCCCCAGCATTTT; CDR3aa: CASSQVGIQPQHF
len: 13; abundance: few; j_gene: TRBJ1-1; d_gene: TRBD1; v_gene: TRBV11-2; CDR3nt: TGTGCCAGCAGCGCGGGACAGGGCTCTGAAGCTTTCTTT; CDR3aa: CASSAGQGSEAFF
len: 12; abundance: many; j_gene: TRBJ2-5; d_gene: -; v_gene: TRBV29-1; CDR3nt: TGCAGCGTTGCTCGGGCCCAAGAGACCCAGTACTTC; CDR3aa: CSVARAQETQYF
len: 16; abundance: many; j_gene: TRBJ2-7; d_gene: TRBD1; v_gene: TRBV6-5; CDR3nt: TGTGCCAGCAGTTACTCGGATGAGGGGGCCACCTACGAGCAGTACTTC; CDR3aa: CASSYSDEGATYEQYF
len: 17; abundance: many; j_gene: TRBJ2-7; d_gene: TRBD2; v_gene: TRBV12-3/TRBV12-4; CDR3nt: TGTGCCAGCAGTTTTGGACTAGCGGGAGCGGGCTCCTACGAGCAGTACTTC; CDR3aa: CASSFGLAGAGSYEQYF
len: 13; abundance: many; j_gene: TRBJ2-1; d_gene: -; v_gene: TRBV20-1; CDR3nt: TGCAGTGCTAGAGATACCAGAGTCAATGAGCAGTTCTTC; CDR3aa: CSARDTRVNEQFF
len: 15; abundance: -; j_gene: TRBJ2-3; d_gene: -; v_gene: TRBV5-6; CDR3nt: TGTGCCAGCAGCTTGGCTCCAGACTCCACAGATACGCAGTATTTT; CDR3aa: CASSLAPDSTDTQYF
len: 14; abundance: many; j_gene: TRBJ2-7; d_gene: -; v_gene: TRBV12-3/TRBV12-4; CDR3nt: TGTGCCAGCAGGGAGGGGGGTAGCTCGAACGAGCAGTACTTC; CDR3aa: CASREGGSSNEQYF
len: 13; abundance: many; j_gene: TRBJ2-1; d_gene: TRBD2; v_gene: TRBV29-1; CDR3nt: TGCAGCGTTGAAGATAGCGGGGGGGATGAGCAGTTCTTC; CDR3aa: CSVEDSGGDEQFF
len: 13; abundance: -; j_gene: TRBJ2-3; d_gene: TRBD1; v_gene: TRBV29-1; CDR3nt: TGCAGCGGGAAGACAGGGCCCGGAGATACGCAGTATTTT; CDR3aa: CSGKTGPGDTQYF
len: 12; abundance: few; j_gene: TRBJ2-7; d_gene: TRBD2; v_gene: TRBV28; CDR3nt: TGTGCCAGCAGTTTTTCCACGCTAGCGGTTTACTTC; CDR3aa: CASSFSTLAVYF
len: 16; abundance: many; j_gene: TRBJ1-1; d_gene: -; v_gene: TRBV7-8; CDR3nt: TGTGCCAGCAGCCCTTTGACCGGTAACGTAAGGACTGAAGCTTTCTTT; CDR3aa: CASSPLTGNVRTEAFF
len: 14; abundance: many; j_gene: TRBJ1-1; d_gene: -; v_gene: TRBV12-3/TRBV12-4; CDR3nt: TGTGCCAGCACCGGAGGCGATATCATCACTGAAGCTTTCTTT; CDR3aa: CASTGGDIITEAFF
len: 17; abundance: -; j_gene: TRBJ2-1; d_gene: -; v_gene: TRBV6-1; CDR3nt: TGTGCCAGCAGTGAAAACTTTAGCGGCAGCTCCTACAATGAGCAGTTCTTC; CDR3aa: CASSENFSGSSYNEQFF
len: 15; abundance: few; j_gene: TRBJ2-7; d_gene: TRBD2; v_gene: TRBV7-2; CDR3nt: TGTGCCAGCAGCACGGGACTAGCGGGACCCTACGAGCAGTACTTC; CDR3aa: CASSTGLAGPYEQYF
len: 15; abundance: few; j_gene: TRBJ1-1; d_gene: -; v_gene: TRBV14; CDR3nt: TGTGCCAGCAGCCAAGATCAGGGAGGGAGGACTGAAGCTTTCTTT; CDR3aa: CASSQDQGGRTEAFF
len: 15; abundance: few; j_gene: TRBJ1-1; d_gene: -; v_gene: TRBV20-1; CDR3nt: TGCAGTGCTAGAGATCCTTTTCACAGAAACACTGAAGCTTTCTTT; CDR3aa: CSARDPFHRNTEAFF
len: 12; abundance: -; j_gene: TRBJ2-7; d_gene: -; v_gene: TRBV3-1; CDR3nt: TGTGCCAGCAGCCTTAGAGTCTACGAGCAGTACTTC; CDR3aa: CASSLRVYEQYF
len: 13; abundance: -; j_gene: TRBJ1-1; d_gene: -; v_gene: TRBV27; CDR3nt: TGTGCCAGCAGTTTAGTAGGGAGAACTGAAGCTTTCTTT; CDR3aa: CASSLVGRTEAFF
len: 16; abundance: -; j_gene: TRBJ2-1; d_gene: TRBD2; v_gene: TRBV7-2; CDR3nt: TGTGCCAGCAGCAATATAGCGGGAGAGGGATACAATGAGCAGTTCTTC; CDR3aa: CASSNIAGEGYNEQFF
len: 15; abundance: -; j_gene: TRBJ2-3; d_gene: -; v_gene: TRBV28; CDR3nt: TGTGCCAGCAGAACTCATCGGGGTAGCACAGATACGCAGTATTTT; CDR3aa: CASRTHRGSTDTQYF
len: 17; abundance: -; j_gene: TRBJ2-4; d_gene: -; v_gene: TRBV20-1; CDR3nt: TGCAGTGCTGGGAGCCAGGCCTCGGGATTTTTAAACATTGATCAGTACTTC; CDR3aa: CSAGSQASGFLNIDQYF
len: 14; abundance: -; j_gene: TRBJ1-3; d_gene: TRBD1; v_gene: TRBV29-1; CDR3nt: TGCAGCGTTACTGACAGGGTCTCTGGAAACACCATATATTTT; CDR3aa: CSVTDRVSGNTIYF
len: 15; abundance: many; j_gene: TRBJ2-7; d_gene: TRBD1; v_gene: TRBV28; CDR3nt: TGTGCCAGCAGCCTAGGGACAGGGGTTACCTACGAGCAGTACTTC; CDR3aa: CASSLGTGVTYEQYF
len: 14; abundance: -; j_gene: TRBJ2-7; d_gene: -; v_gene: TRBV19; CDR3nt: TGTGCCAGTAGTATGGGACGTTCGGCGGGGGAGCAGTACTTC; CDR3aa: CASSMGRSAGEQYF